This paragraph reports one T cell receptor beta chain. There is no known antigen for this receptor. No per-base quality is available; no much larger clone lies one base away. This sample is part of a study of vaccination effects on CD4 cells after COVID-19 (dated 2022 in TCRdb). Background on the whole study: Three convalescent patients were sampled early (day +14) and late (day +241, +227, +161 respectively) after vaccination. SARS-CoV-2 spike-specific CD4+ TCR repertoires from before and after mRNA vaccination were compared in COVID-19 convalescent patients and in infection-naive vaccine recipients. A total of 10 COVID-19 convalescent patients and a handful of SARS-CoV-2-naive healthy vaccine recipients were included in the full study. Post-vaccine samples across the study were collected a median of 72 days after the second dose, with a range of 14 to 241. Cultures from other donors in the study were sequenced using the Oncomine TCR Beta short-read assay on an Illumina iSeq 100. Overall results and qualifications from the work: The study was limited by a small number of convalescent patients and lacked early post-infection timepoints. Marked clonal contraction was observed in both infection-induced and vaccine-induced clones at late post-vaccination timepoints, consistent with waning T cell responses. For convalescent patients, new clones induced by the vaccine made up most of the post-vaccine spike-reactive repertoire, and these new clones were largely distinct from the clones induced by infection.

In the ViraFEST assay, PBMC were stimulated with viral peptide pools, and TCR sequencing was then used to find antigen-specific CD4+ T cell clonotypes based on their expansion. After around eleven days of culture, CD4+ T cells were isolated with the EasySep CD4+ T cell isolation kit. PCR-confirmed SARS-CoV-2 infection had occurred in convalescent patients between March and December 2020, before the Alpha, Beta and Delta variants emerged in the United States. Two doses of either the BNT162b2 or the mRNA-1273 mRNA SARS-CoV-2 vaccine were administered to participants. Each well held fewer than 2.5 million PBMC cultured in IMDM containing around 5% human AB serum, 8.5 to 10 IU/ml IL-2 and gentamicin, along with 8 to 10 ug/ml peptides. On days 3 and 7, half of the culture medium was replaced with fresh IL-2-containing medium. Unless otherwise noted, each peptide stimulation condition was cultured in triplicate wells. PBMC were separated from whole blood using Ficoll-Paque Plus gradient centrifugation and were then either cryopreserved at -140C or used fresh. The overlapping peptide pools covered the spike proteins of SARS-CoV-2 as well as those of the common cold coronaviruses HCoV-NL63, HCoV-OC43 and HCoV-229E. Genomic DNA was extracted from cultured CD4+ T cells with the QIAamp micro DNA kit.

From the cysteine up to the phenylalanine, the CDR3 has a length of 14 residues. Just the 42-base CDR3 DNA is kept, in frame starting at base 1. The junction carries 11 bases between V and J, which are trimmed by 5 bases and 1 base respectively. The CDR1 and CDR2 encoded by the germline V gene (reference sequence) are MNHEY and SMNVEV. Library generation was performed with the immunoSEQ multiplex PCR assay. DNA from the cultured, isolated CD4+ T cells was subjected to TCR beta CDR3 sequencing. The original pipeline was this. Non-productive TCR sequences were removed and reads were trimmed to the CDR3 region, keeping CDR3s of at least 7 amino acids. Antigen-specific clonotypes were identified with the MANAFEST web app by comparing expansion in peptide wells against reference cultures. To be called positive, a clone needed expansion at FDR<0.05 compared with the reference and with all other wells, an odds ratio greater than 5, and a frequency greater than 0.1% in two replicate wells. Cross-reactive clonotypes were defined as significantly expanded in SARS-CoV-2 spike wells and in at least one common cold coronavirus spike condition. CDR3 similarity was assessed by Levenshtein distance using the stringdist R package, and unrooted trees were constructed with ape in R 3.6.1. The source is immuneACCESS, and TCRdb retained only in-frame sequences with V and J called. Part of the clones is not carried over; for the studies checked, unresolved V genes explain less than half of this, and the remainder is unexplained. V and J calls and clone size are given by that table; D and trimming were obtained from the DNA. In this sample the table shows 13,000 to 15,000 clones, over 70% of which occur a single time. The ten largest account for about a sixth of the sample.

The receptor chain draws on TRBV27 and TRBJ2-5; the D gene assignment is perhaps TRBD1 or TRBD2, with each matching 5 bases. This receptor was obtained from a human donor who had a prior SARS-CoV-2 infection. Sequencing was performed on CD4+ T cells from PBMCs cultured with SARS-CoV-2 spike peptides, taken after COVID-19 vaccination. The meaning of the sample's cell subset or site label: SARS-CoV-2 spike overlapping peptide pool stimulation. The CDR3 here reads CASSRGVFQETQYF. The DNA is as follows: TGTGCCAGCAGTAGGGGAGTCTTCCAAGAGACCCAGTACTTC.